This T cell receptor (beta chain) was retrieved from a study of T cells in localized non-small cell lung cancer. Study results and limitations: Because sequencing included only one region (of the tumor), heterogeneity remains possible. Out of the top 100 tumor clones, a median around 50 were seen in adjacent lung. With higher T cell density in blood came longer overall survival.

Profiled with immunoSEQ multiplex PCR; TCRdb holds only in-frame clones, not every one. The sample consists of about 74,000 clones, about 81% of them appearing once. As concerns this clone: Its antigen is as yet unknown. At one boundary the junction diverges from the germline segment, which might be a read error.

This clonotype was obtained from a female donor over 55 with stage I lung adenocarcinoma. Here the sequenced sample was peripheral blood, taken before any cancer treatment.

The CDR3 region has the DNA TGTGCCGGCTCATCAGAGGGGCCCGGGGAGCTGTTTTTT. Its translation: CAGSSEGPGELFF. The rearrangement joins TRBV18 to TRBJ2-2; D may match TRBD1 or TRBD2 (5 bases each). There are 13 residues in the CDR3. Germline loops: CDR1 KGHSH, CDR2 LQKENI. Using reference TRBV18 and TRBJ2-2 for the parts outside the CDR3, the full variable domain is NAGVMQNPRHLVRRRGQEARLRCSPMKGHSHVYWYRQLPEEGLKFMVYLQKENIIDESGMPKERFSAEFPKEGPSILRIQQVVRGDSAAYFCAGSSEGPGELFFGEGSRLTVL.